This T cell receptor beta chain was obtained from a study of blood T cell repertoires in COVID-19. Study as a whole: Specimens from acute and convalescent COVID-19 originated in the United States, Italy and Spain. PBMCs, B-cell-depleted T cells, or T cells provided the cDNA or gDNA that made up the material.

Sequencing was performed with immunoSEQ multiplex PCR; in TCRdb, only in-frame clones are kept and a portion is missing. The data contain roughly 380,000 clones, 87% of them singletons. Germline loops: CDR1 SGHNT, CDR2 YYREEE (reference sequence). CDR3 length: 16 residues. Trimming removed 4 bases from V and 8 bases from J; junction bases left unmatched: 12. This clonotype was obtained from a man aged 25-40 years who had recovered from COVID-19. What was sequenced was PBMCs or T cells enriched from blood (not recorded which). The chain links TRBV5-4 to TRBJ1-2; 12 bases match TRBD1. This chain's CDR3 is CASSRGQGASFGGYTF. As DNA, the CDR3 is TGTGCCAGCAGCAGGGGACAGGGGGCGTCCTTTGGGGGCTACACCTTC.